This T cell receptor beta chain is drawn from a study of cytomegalovirus exposure and HLA in healthy donors. The study, taken as a whole, reports: Apparent HLA restriction characterized most CMV-associated TCR beta chains in a later analysis. In an earlier analysis, in some 500 donors, most V segments appeared productive either ~87% or ~30% of the time. Reports described diagnosis of cytomegalovirus status by the classifier as highly specific and sensitive. Later, TCR association rates were found to vary by HLA locus, highest for DRB1 and lowest for HLA-C.

The CDR3 is 15 residues long. V gave up 6 bases and J gave up 2 bases; unmatched junction bases: 5. CDR1 and CDR2 (germline): LNHDA, SQIVND (reference sequence). As for this clone: The antigen is undetermined.

Amplification used 60 Vbeta primers and 13 Jbeta primers. The protocol was immunoSEQ multiplex PCR, while the TCRdb copy is restricted to in-frame clones and leaves out a portion. The table lists about 90,000 clones, approximately 60% of them singletons. The sequencing input was PBMCs. The sequence was obtained from a woman aged 30 to 39 in good health and CMV-seropositive. This chain uses TRBV19 with TRBJ2-1; 9 bases match TRBD1. For the CDR3, the DNA is TGTGCCAGTAGGAAGGGACAGGGCCCCTACAATGAGCAGTTCTTC. It translates to CASRKGQGPYNEQFF.